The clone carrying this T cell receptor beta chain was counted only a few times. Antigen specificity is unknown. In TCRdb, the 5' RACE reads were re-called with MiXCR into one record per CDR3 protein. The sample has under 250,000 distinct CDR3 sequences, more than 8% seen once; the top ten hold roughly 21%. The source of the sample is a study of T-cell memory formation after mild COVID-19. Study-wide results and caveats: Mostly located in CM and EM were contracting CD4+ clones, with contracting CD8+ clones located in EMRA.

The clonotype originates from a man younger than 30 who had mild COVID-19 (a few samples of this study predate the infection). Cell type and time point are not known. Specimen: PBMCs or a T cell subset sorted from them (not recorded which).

The DNA of the CDR3 is TGTGCCAGCAGTTACTCTACCGGAGGGAACTACGAGCAGTACTTC. This translates into CASSYSTGGNYEQYF. The V and J genes are TRBV6-5 and TRBJ2-7; possibly TRBD2 for D (6 bases). This CDR3 has 15 amino acids. The ends were cut back, 0 bases at V and 3 bases at J, with 12 bases in the middle. Germline CDR1 reads MNHEY; CDR2 reads SVGAGI.